This T cell receptor beta chain originates from a study of blood T cells in healthy people across ages. Overall study findings and caveats: Strong correlation was found linking TCR beta diversity to naive T cell percentage.

Germline V gene sequence: CDR1 MNHEY, CDR2 SVGEGT. This CDR3 is 13 amino acids long. Trimming removed 2 bases at V and 4 bases at J, with 7 bases between. This clonotype was counted only a few times. Antigen unknown. Primers used in a second PCR of about 6 to 11 cycles were a sample-barcoded 5' primer and a J-beta primer mix. With 12 random nucleotides, a template-switch adaptor tagged each individual cDNA molecule. TCRdb used MiXCR to reprocess the 5' RACE reads, holding one entry per CDR3 protein. The sample gives roughly 1.6 million distinct CDR3 sequences, 30% to 40% of which show up once; about 11% is in the top ten.

The sequence was obtained from a woman in her thirties in good health. The chain uses TRBV6-2 or TRBV6-3 and TRBJ2-3; no clear D. The sample comprised blood. CDR3 coding DNA: TGTGCCAGCAGTTACCTGACACCAGATACGCAGTATTTT. This encodes CASSYLTPDTQYF.